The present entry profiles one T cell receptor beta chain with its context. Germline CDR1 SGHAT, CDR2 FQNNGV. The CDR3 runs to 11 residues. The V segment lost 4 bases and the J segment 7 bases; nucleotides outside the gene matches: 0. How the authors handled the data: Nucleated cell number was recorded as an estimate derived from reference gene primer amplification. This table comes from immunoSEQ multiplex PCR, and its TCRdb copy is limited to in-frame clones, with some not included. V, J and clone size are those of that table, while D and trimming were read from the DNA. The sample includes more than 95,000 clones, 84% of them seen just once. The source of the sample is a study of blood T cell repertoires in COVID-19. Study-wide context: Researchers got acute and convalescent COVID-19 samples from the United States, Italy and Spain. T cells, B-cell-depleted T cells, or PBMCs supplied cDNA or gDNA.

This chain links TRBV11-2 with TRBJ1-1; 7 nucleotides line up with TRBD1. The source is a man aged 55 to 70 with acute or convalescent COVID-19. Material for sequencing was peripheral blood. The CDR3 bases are TGTGCCAGCAGCTGGGACAGTGAAGCTTTCTTT. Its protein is CASSWDSEAFF.